These 9 T cell receptor beta chains were sequenced from one sample in a study of blood T cell dynamics during melanoma immunotherapy. Time point of the sample: pre-treatment baseline. The repertoire was sequenced with immunoSEQ multiplex PCR; TCRdb's copy has only in-frame clones and lacks some. The sample has 17,000 or so clones; 83% are singletons. This material consisted of blood, taken from a patient treated with checkpoint blockade. The source is a human donor with melanoma.

This clone appeared once. This chain connects TRBV5-1 to TRBJ2-3; D is unresolved. The CDR3 contains 14 residues. Germline V gives CDR1 SGHRS, CDR2 YFSETQ. V was shortened by 0 bases and J by 0 bases, with 5 bases between the two germline ends. The CDR3 sequence is CASSLGLSTDTQYF. CDR3 coding DNA: TGCGCCAGCAGCTTGGGACTGAGCACAGATACGCAGTATTTT.

This chain links TRBV7-9 with TRBJ2-7, with D unclear. Per the germline V gene, CDR1 is SEHNR and CDR2 is FQNEAQ (reference sequence). Trimming took off 5 bases at V and 9 bases at J, with 14 bases between the two ends. The CDR3 loop spans 12 amino acids. CDR3 in amino acids: CASSAAGVVQYF. The CDR3 region has the DNA TGTGCCAGCAGCGCGGCAGGCGTTGTGCAGTACTTC.

The rearrangement joins TRBV18 to TRBJ2-1; a possible D gene is TRBD1 (6 bases). The V gene lost 8 bases and the J gene lost 9 bases, with 17 bases spanning the gap. This CDR3 has 13 residues. Germline lookup yields CDR1 KGHSH and CDR2 LQKENI. The DNA of the CDR3 is TGTGCCAGCGGATCGAACAGGGAAGGTGAGCAGTTCTTC. It encodes CASGSNREGEQFF.

V gene TRBV5-6 combines with J gene TRBJ1-6; no clear D gene. CDR1 is SGHDT and CDR2 is YYEEEE in the germline V gene. The CDR3 is 12 amino acids. Trimming removed 8 bases from V and 10 bases from J, with 13 bases in between. In nucleotides, the CDR3 is TGTGCCAGTCGAGTTGGCGTCTCACCCCTCCACTTT. It translates to CASRVGVSPLHF.

The chain carries TRBV7-2 and TRBJ1-6; TRBD1 matches at 7 bases. Losses at the gene ends were 4 bases for V and 10 bases for J; bases not matched to a gene: 10. CDR1 SGHTA and CDR2 FQGNSA come from the germline V gene. The CDR3 covers 15 residues. The CDR3 loop reads CASSSKRTGESPLHF. CDR3 bases: TGTGCCAGCAGCTCCAAACGGACAGGAGAATCACCCCTCCACTTT.

The chain combines TRBV11-2 with TRBJ2-3; D unclear. Per the germline V gene, CDR1 is SGHAT and CDR2 is FQNNGV. Trimming cost V 5 bases and J 6 bases, with 9 bases left between them. The CDR3 runs to 12 residues. In DNA, the CDR3 is TGTGCCAGCAGCCTAATGGGGGATACGCAGTATTTT. Residues: CASSLMGDTQYF.

V usage is TRBV6-5 and J usage is TRBJ1-1, with TRBD1 identical over 10 bases. Germline CDR1 MNHEY, CDR2 SVGAGI. V gave up 2 bases and J gave up 10 bases; unmatched junction bases: 13. The CDR3 length is 16 residues. The CDR3 loop is CASSYDRTGGLVRAFF. The CDR3 nucleotides read TGTGCCAGCAGTTACGACAGGACAGGGGGATTAGTAAGAGCTTTCTTT.

The chain links TRBV5-4 to TRBJ2-1; 14 bases map to TRBD2. Germline trimming cut 2 bases from V and 7 bases from J; bases unmatched to any gene: 11. Germline CDR1 and CDR2: SGHNT and YYREEE (reference sequence). CDR3 size: 18 residues. The CDR3 loop is CASSFYLGTSGSVNEQFF. CDR3 DNA: TGTGCCAGCAGCTTTTACCTGGGGACTAGCGGGAGTGTGAATGAGCAGTTCTTC.

The V call is TRBV18, the J call TRBJ1-1; no reliable D call. The CDR3 totals 12 residues. Germline V gene lookup returns CDR1 KGHSH and CDR2 LQKENI. With 1 base removed from V and 8 bases from J, the gap between germline ends came to 8 bases. The CDR3 is CASSPLNSEAFF. The CDR3, as DNA: TGTGCCAGCTCACCACTAAATTCCGAAGCTTTCTTT.